The clone carrying this TCR beta chain has at least ten counts. These data originate in a study of CD8 T cells in ankylosing spondylitis. Each CDR3 protein is one row after TCRdb ran MiXCR on the 5' RACE reads. Of roughly 250,000 distinct CDR3 sequences in the sample, approximately 9% are singletons; the top ten hold approximately 6.3%. The sequence was collected from a male donor with ankylosing spondylitis or in good health (not recorded which). The source material was blood, either unsorted or a sorted T cell fraction (not recorded which).

CDR3 sequence reads: CASSPGTVPYEQYF. The CDR3 nucleotides are TGTGCCAGCAGCCCCGGGACAGTACCCTACGAGCAGTACTTC. The chain carries TRBV5-5 and TRBJ2-7, with 7 bases matching TRBD1. CDR1 is SGHKS, CDR2 YYEKEE, per germline (reference sequence). V trimming: 4 bases; J trimming: 2 bases; junction bases outside the gene matches: 6. The CDR3 extends over 14 amino acids.